This T cell receptor beta chain was observed in a study of T cell responses to AZD1222 COVID-19 vaccine. In the study overall: Pooling was applied to second doses at about 4 or about 12 weeks.

Remarks on this clone: The antigen is not known.

Germline assignment: CDR1 ENHRY and CDR2 SYGVKD. This CDR3 has 13 amino acids. Trimming removed 2 bases from V and 5 bases from J, with 9 bases in between. Sequenced by immunoSEQ multiplex PCR; TCRdb stores in-frame clones only, minus some. The table has approximately 190,000 clones, under 95% seen once; the top ten hold approximately 0.98%. Study-level findings and limits: The CD4 TCRs associated with vaccination extended across spike and predominated at 160-218 and 743-854. Most donors were white British, females outnumbered males, and clonal diversity was possibly underestimated. The study sampled repertoires only after the peak T cell response.

This chain joins TRBV10-3 and TRBJ1-1; weak D call: TRBD1 (6 bases). This receptor was taken from an adult in good health. The sequencing here drew on peripheral blood, taken on day 0 of AZD1222 vaccination. The CDR3 DNA is TGTGCCATCAGTGAGAGGGGGGTGACTGAAGCTTTCTTT. Translation gives CAISERGVTEAFF.